In its sample, the clone carrying this T cell receptor (beta chain) was seen many times. Its cognate antigen is unknown. Constant-segment primers were used for 5'RACE, and the resulting TCR alpha and TCR beta cDNA libraries carried sample barcodes and UMIs. TCRdb re-analysed the 5' RACE reads in MiXCR, keeping a single row per CDR3 protein. Among approximately 570,000 distinct CDR3 sequences listed, around 17% were seen once. This record comes from a study of T-cell memory formation after mild COVID-19. The study's findings and limits: Researchers found some responding clones in pre-infection memory, a sign that cross-reactive memory joined. Largely, contracting CD4+ clones fell within CM and EM, and contracting CD8+ clones within EMRA.

V was cut by 5 bases and J by 0 bases, with 7 bases left in between. The germline gives CDR1 MGHDK, CDR2 SYGVNS. There are 13 residues in the CDR3. V usage is TRBV25-1 and J usage is TRBJ1-2; D is unclear. This receptor was taken from an adult woman who had mild COVID-19 (a few samples of this study predate the infection). Cell type and time point are not known. Sequenced material: PBMCs or a T cell subset sorted from them (not recorded which). The CDR3 reads CASSPIANYGYTF. The CDR3 coding sequence is TGTGCCAGCAGTCCCATCGCTAACTATGGCTACACCTTC.